Listed here is a single T cell receptor beta chain. The data are from a study of OX40 agonist ivuxolimab in advanced cancers. The protocol was immunoSEQ multiplex PCR, while the TCRdb copy is restricted to in-frame clones and leaves out a portion. This sample yields tens of thousands of clones, of which about 85% are seen a single time; around 3.5% belongs to the top ten. V dropped 5 bases and J dropped 4 bases, with 6 bases sitting between them. The CDR3 is 12 residues long. Germline V gene sequence: CDR1 MNHEY, CDR2 SMNVEV (reference sequence). This clonotype was sampled from an adult with an advanced solid tumor such as melanoma, head and neck, liver or kidney cancer. The specimen was CD4+ or CD8+ T cells sorted from blood, collected in a trial of the OX40 agonist ivuxolimab. The rearrangement links TRBV27 to TRBJ1-5; no clear D. The CDR3 DNA follows: TGTGCCAGCAGTACTGGGAATCAGCCCCAGCATTTT. Protein sequence: CASSTGNQPQHF.